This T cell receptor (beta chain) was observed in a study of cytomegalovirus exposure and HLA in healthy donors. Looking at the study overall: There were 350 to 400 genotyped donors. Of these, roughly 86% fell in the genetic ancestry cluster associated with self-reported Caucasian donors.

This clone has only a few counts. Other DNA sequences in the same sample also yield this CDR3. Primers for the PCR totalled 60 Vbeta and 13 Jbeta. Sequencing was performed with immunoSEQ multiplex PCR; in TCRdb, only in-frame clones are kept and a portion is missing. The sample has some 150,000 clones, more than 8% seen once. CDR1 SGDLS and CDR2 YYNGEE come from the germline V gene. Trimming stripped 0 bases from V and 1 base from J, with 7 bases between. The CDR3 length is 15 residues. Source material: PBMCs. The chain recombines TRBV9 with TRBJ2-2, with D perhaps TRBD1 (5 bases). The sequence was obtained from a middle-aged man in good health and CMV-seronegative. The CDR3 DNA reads TGTGCCAGCAGCGTAGGAACAGGGAACACCGGGGAGCTGTTTTTT. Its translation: CASSVGTGNTGELFF.